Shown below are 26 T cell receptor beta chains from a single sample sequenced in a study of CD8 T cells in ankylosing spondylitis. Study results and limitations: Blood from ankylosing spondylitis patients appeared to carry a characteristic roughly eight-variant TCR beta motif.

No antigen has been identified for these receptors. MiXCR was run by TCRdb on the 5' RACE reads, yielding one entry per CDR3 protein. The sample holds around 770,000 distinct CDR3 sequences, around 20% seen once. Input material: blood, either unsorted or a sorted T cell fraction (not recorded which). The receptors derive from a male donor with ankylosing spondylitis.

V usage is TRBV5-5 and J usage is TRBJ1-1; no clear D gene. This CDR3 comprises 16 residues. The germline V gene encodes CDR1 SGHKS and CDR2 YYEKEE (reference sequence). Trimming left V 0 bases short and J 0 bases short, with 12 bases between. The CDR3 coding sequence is TGTGCCAGCAGCTTGGTGCCAGATCGCATGAACACTGAAGCTTTCTTT. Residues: CASSLVPDRMNTEAFF.

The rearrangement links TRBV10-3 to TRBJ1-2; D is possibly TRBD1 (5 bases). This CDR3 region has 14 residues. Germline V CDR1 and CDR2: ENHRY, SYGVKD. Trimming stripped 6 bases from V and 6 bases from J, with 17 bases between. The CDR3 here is CAISPGPDNHGYTF. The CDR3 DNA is TGTGCCATCAGCCCGGGGCCAGACAACCATGGCTACACCTTC.

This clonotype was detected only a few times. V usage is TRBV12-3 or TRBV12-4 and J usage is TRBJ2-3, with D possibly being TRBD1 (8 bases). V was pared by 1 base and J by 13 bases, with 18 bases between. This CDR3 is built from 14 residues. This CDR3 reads CASSLGGGQDRKYF. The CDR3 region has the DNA TGTGCCAGCAGTTTAGGCGGGGGACAGGACCGGAAGTATTTT.

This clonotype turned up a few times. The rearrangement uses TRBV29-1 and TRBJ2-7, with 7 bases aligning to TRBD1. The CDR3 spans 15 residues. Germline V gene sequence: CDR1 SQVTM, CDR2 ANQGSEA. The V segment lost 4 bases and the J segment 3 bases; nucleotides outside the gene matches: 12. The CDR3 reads CSVGGTGTVYYEQYF. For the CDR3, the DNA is TGCAGCGTTGGGGGTACCGGGACAGTCTACTACGAGCAGTACTTC.

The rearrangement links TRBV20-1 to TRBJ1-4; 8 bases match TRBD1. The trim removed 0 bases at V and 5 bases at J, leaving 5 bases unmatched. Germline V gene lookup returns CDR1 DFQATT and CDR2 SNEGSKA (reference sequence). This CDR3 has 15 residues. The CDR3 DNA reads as TGCAGTGCTAGAGATACCGACAGGGGCAATGAAAAACTGTTTTTT. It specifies CSARDTDRGNEKLFF.

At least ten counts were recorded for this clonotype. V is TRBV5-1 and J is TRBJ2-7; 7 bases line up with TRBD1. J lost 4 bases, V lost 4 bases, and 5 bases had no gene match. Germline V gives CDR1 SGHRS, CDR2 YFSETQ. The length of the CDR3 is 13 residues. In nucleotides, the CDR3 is TGCGCCAGCAGCCTCGACAGGGAGTACGAGCAGTACTTC. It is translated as CASSLDREYEQYF. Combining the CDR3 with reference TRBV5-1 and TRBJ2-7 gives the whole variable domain KAGVTQTPRYLIKTRGQQVTLSCSPISGHRSVSWYQQTPGQGLQFLFEYFSETQRNKGNFPGRFSGRQFSNSRSEMNVSTLELGDSALYLCASSLDREYEQYFGPGTRLTVT.

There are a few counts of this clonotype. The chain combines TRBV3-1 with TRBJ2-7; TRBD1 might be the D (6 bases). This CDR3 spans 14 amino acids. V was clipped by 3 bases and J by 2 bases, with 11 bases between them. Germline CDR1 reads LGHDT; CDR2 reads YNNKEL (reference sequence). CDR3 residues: CASSHGTNAYEQYF. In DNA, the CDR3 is TGTGCCAGCAGCCACGGGACAAACGCCTACGAGCAGTACTTC.

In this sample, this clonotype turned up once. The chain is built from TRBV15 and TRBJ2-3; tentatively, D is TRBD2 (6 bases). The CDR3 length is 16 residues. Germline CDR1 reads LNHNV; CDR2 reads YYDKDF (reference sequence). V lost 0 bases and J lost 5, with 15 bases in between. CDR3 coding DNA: TGTGCCACCAGCAGAGATGCGGAGGGGTTCGGAGATACGCAGTATTTT. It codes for CATSRDAEGFGDTQYF. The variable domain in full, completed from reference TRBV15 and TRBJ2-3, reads DAMVIQNPRYQVTQFGKPVTLSCSQTLNHNVMYWYQQKSSQAPKLLFHYYDKDFNNEADTPDNFQSRRPNTSFCFLDIRSPGLGDTAMYLCATSRDAEGFGDTQYFGPGTRLTVL.

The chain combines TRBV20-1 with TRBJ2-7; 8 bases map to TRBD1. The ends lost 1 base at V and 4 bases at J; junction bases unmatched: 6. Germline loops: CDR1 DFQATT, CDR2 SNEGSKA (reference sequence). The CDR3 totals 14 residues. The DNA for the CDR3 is TGCAGTGCTAGAGTGGACAGGGAATGGTACGAGCAGTACTTC. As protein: CSARVDREWYEQYF.

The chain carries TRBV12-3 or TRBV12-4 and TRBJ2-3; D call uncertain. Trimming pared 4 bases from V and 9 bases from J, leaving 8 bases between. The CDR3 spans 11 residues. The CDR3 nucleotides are TGTGCCAGCAGTTCGTCAATCACGCAGTATTTT. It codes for CASSSSITQYF.

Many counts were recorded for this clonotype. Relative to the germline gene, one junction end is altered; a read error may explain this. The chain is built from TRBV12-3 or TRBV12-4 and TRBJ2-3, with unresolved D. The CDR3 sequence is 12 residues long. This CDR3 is CASSLVRDTQYF. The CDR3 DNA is TGTGCCAGCAGCTTAGTGCGCGATACGCAGTATTTT.

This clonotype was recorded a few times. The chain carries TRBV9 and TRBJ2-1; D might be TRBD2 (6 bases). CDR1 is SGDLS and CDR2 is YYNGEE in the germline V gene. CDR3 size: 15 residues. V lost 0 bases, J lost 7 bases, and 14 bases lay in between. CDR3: CASSVGSGGWNEQFF. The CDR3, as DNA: TGTGCCAGCAGCGTAGGTTCCGGGGGTTGGAATGAGCAGTTCTTC. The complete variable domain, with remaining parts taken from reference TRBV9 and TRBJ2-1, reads DSGVTQTPKHLITATGQRVTLRCSPRSGDLSVYWYQQSLDQGLQFLIQYYNGEERAKGNILERFSAQQFPDLHSELNLSSLELGDSALYFCASSVGSGGWNEQFFGPGTRLTVL.

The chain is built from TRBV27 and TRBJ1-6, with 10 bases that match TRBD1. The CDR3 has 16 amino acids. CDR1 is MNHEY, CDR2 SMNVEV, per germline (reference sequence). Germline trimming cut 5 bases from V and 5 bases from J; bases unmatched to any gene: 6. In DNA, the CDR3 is TGTGCCAGCAGTACGGGACAGGGGTCTAATAATTCACCCCTCCACTTT. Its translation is CASSTGQGSNNSPLHF.

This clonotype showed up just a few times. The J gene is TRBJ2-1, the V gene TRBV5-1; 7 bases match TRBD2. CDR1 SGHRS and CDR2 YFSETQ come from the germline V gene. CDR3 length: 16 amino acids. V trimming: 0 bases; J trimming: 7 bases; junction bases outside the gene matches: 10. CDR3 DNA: TGCGCCAGCAGCTTGGTACCAGCGGGGCTTCGGAATGAGCAGTTCTTC. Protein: CASSLVPAGLRNEQFF.

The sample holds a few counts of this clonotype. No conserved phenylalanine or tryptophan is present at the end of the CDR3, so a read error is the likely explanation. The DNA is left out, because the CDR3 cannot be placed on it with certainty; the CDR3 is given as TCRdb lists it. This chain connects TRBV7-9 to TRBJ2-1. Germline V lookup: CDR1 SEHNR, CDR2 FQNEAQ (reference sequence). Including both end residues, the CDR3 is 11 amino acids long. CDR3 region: CASSLGTSYVL.

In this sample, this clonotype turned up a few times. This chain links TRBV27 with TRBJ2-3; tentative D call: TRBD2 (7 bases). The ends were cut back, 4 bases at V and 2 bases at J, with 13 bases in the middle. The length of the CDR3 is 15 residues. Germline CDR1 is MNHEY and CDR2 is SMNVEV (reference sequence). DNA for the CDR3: TGTGCCAGCAGTTGGCGGGGGCCCTCCACAGATACGCAGTATTTT. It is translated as CASSWRGPSTDTQYF.

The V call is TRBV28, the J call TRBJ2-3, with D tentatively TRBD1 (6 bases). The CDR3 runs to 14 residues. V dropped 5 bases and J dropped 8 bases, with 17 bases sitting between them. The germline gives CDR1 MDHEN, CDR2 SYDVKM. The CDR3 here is CASSPRLARGTQYF. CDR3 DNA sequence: TGTGCCAGCAGTCCTCGATTAGCCAGGGGTACGCAGTATTTT.

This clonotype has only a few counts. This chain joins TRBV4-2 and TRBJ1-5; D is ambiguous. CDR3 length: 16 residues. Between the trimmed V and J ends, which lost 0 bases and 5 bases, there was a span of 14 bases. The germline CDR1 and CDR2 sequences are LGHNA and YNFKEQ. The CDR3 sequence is CASSQEGGGGDQPQHF. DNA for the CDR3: TGTGCCAGCAGCCAAGAAGGTGGTGGCGGTGATCAGCCCCAGCATTTT.

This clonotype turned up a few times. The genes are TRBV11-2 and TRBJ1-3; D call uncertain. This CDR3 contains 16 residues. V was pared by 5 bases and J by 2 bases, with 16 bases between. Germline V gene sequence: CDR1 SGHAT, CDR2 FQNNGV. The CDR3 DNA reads TGTGCCAGCAGCCTATCGGGCCCACTGGCTGGAAACACCATATATTTT. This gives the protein CASSLSGPLAGNTIYF. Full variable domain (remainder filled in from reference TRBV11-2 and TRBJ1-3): EAGVAQSPRYKIIEKRQSVAFWCNPISGHATLYWYQQILGQGPKLLIQFQNNGVVDDSQLPKDRFSAERLKGVDSTLKIQPAKLEDSAVYLCASSLSGPLAGNTIYFGEGSWLTVV.

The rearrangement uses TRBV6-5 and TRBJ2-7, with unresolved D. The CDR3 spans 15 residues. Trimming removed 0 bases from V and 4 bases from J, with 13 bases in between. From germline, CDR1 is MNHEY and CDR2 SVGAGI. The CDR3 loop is CASSYSRPERYEQYF. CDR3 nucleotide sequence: TGTGCCAGCAGTTACTCGAGGCCAGAGAGGTACGAGCAGTACTTC.

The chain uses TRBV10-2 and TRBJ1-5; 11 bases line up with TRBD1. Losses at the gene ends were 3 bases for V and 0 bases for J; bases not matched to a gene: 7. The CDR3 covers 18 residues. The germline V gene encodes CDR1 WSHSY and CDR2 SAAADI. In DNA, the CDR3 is TGCGCCAGCAGTGACGGGACAGGGGGAATTGATAGCAATCAGCCCCAGCATTTT. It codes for CASSDGTGGIDSNQPQHF.

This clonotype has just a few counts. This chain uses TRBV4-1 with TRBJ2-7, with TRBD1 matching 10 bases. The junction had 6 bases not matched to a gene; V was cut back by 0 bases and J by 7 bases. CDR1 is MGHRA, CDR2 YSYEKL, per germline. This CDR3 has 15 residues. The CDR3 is CASSQETGGLWEQYF. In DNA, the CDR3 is TGCGCCAGCAGCCAAGAGACAGGGGGCCTGTGGGAGCAGTACTTC.

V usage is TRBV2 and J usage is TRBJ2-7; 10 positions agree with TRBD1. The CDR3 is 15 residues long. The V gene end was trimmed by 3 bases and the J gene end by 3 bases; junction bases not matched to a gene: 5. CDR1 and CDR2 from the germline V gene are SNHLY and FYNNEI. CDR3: CASSEDRGTLYEQYF. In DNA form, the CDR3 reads TGTGCCAGCAGTGAGGACAGGGGGACACTCTACGAGCAGTACTTC.

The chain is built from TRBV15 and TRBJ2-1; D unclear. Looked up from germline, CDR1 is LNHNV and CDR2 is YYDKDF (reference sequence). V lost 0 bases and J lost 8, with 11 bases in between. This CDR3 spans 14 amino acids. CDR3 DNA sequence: TGTGCCACCAGCAGAGATGCCTTAGGCTATGAGCAGTTCTTC. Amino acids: CATSRDALGYEQFF.

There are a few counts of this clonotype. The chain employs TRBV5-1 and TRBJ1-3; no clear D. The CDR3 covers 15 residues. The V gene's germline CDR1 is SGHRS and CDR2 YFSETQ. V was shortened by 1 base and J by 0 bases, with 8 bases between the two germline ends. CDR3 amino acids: CASSLIGVSGNTIYF. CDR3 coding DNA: TGCGCCAGCAGCTTGATCGGTGTCTCTGGAAACACCATATATTTT.

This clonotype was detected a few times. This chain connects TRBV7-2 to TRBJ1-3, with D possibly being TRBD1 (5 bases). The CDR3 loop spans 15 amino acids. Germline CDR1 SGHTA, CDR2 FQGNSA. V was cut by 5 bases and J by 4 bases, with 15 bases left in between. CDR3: CASSTSPGSGNTIYF. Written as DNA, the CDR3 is TGTGCCAGCAGCACATCTCCAGGGTCGGGAAACACCATATATTTT.